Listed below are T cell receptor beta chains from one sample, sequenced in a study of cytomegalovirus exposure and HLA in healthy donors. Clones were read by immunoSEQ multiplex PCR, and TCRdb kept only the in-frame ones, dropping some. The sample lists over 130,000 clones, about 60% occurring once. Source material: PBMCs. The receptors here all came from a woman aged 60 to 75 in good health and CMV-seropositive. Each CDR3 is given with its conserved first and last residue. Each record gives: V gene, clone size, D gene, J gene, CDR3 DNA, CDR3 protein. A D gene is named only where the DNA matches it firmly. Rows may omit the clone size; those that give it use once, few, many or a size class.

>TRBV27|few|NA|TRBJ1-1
TGTGCCAGCAGCTCAGGGTGGGGCGCTGAAGCTTTCTTT
CASSSGWGAEAFF
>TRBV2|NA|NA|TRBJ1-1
TGTGCCAGCAGGAGACAGAACACTGAAGCTTTCTTT
CASRRQNTEAFF
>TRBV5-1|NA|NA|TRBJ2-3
TGCGCCAGCAGCTCCTGGACAGCTAACACAGATACGCAGTATTTT
CASSSWTANTDTQYF
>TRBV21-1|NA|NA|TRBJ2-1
TGTGCCAGCAGCAATCATCCTTCTAGCGGGAGAAAGGGGCATGAGCAGTTCTTC
CASSNHPSSGRKGHEQFF
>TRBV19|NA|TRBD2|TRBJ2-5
TGTGCCAGTAGTATGGGACTAGCGGGGGAAGAGACCCAGTACTTC
CASSMGLAGEETQYF
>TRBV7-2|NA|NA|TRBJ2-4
TGTGCCACCAAAGAGGAGGGCCCAGCCAAAAACATTCAGTACTTC
CATKEEGPAKNIQYF
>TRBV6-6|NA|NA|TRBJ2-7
TGTGCCGGCGCCGACGGACTCTCCTACGAGCAGTACTTC
CAGADGLSYEQYF
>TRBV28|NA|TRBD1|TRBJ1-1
TGTGCCAGCAGTGGGACAGGGTGGACTGAAGCTTTCTTT
CASSGTGWTEAFF
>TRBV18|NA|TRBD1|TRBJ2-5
TGTGCCAGCTCACCAGGGACAGTCCAAGAGACCCAGTACTTC
CASSPGTVQETQYF
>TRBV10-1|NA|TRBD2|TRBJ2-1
TGCGCCAGCAGTGCTGGGACTAGCGGGAACTATGAGCAGTTCTTC
CASSAGTSGNYEQFF
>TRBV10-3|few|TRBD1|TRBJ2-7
TGTGCCATCAGTGAAGGACAGGCGTTCGGAAGAGAGCAGTACTTC
CAISEGQAFGREQYF
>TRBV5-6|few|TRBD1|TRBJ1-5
TGTGCCAGCAGCTTGGCGGGACAGTCAAATCAGCCCCAGCATTTT
CASSLAGQSNQPQHF
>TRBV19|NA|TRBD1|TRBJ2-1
TGTGCCGGCAGAGGGGGCCAGGGAATCTACAATGAGCAGTTCTTC
CAGRGGQGIYNEQFF
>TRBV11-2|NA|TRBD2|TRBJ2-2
TGTGCCAGCAGCCTTGGGACTAGCGCTAGTACCGGGGAGCTGTTTTTT
CASSLGTSASTGELFF
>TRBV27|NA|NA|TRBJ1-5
TGTGCCAGCAGTTTGGGGGCCCCCTTCAATCAGCCCCAGCATTTT
CASSLGAPFNQPQHF
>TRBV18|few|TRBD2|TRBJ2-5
TGTGCCAGCTCACCAGCGGGGGTAGAGACCCAGTACTTC
CASSPAGVETQYF
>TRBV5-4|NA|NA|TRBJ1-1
TGTGCCAGCAGCGAAGGTGCGGGGGTCGTGAACACTGAAGCTTTCTTT
CASSEGAGVVNTEAFF
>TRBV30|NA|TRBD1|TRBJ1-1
TGTGCCTGGAGTGGTGGGACAGGGATGATTGGAGCTTTCTTT
CAWSGGTGMIGAFF
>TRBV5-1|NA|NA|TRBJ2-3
TGCGCCAGCAGCTTGCTGCAGGGTCACGATACGCAGTATTTT
CASSLLQGHDTQYF
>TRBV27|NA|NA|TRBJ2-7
TGTGCCAGCAGTCAACAGGGGGGGTCCTACGAGCAGTACTTC
CASSQQGGSYEQYF
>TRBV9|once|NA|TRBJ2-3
TGTGCCAGCAGCGTGGGAGATTATCCAGATACGCAGTATTTT
CASSVGDYPDTQYF
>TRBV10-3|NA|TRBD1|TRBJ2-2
TGTGCCATCAGTGACGGGACAGTTACCGGGGAGCTGTTTTTT
CAISDGTVTGELFF
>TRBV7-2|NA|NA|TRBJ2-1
TGTGCCAGCAGCTTGAACAGCTACAATGAGCAGTTCTTC
CASSLNSYNEQFF